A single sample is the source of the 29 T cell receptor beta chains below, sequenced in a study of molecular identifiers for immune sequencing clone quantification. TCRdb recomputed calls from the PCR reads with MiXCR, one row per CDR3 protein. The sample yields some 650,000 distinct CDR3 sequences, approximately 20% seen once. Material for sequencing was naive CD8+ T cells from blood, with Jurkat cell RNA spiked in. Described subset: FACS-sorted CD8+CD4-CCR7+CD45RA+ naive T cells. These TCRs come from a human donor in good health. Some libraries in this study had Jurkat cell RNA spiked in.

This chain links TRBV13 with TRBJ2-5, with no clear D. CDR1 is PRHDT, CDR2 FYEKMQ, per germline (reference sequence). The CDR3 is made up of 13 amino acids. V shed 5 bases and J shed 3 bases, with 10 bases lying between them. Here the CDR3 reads CASSATDEETQYF. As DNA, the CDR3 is TGTGCCAGCAGCGCGACTGATGAAGAGACCCAGTACTTC.

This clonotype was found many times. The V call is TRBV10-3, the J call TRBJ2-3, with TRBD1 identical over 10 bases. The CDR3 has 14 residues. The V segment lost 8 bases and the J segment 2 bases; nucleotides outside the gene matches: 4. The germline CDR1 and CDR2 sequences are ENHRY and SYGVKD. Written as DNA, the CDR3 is TGTGCCATCCGACAGGGGGCTTTCACAGATACGCAGTATTTT. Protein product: CAIRQGAFTDTQYF.

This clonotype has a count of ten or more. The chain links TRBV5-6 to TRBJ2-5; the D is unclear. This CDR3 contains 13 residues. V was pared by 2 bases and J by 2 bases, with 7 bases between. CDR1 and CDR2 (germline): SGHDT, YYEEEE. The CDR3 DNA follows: TGTGCCAGCAGCTTCGCCTATCAAGAGACCCAGTACTTC. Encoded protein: CASSFAYQETQYF.

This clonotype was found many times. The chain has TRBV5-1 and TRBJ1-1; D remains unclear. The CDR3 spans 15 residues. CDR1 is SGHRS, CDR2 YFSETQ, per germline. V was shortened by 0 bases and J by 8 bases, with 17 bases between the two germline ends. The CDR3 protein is CASSLAPDKVLEAFF. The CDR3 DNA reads TGCGCCAGCAGCTTGGCCCCAGACAAAGTACTGGAAGCTTTCTTT.

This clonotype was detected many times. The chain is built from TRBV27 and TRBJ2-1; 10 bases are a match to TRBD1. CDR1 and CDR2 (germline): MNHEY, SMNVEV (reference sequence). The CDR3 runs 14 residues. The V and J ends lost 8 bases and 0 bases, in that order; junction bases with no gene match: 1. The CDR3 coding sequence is TGTGCCAGCTGGACAGGGGGCTCCTACAATGAGCAGTTCTTC. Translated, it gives CASWTGGSYNEQFF.

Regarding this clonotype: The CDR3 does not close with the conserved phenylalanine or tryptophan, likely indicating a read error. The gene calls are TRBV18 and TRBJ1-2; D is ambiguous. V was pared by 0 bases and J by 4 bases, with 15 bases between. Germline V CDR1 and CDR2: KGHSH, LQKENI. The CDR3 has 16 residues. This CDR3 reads CASSPPVNLAVYGYTS. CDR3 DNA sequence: TGTGCCAGCTCACCACCGGTGAATCTGGCCGTCTATGGCTACACCTCC.

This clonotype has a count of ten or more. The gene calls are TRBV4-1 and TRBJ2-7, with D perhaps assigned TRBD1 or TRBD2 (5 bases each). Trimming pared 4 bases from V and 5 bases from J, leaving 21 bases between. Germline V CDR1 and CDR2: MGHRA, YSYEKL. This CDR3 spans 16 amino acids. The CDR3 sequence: CASSRNLMTAANEQYF. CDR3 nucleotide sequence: TGCGCCAGCAGCCGAAACTTGATGACAGCGGCCAACGAGCAGTACTTC.

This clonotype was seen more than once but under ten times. CDR3 DNA: TGTGCCAGCAGTGAAGGAGGGGCGGCGACTTCCTACGAGCAGTACTTC. It codes for CASSEGGAATSYEQYF. The J gene is TRBJ2-7, the V gene TRBV2; TRBD1 or TRBD2 may be the D gene (5 bases each). This CDR3 spans 16 amino acids. Germline values: CDR1 SNHLY, CDR2 FYNNEI. Trimming left V 1 base short and J 1 base short, with 14 bases between.

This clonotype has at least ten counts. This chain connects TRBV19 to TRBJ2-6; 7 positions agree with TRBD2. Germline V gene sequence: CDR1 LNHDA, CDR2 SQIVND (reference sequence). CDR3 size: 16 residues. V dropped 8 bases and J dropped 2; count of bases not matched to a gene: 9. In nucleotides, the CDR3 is TGTGCCAGTGGAAGGGGAGGGATGGCTGGGGCCAACGTCCTGACTTTC. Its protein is CASGRGGMAGANVLTF.

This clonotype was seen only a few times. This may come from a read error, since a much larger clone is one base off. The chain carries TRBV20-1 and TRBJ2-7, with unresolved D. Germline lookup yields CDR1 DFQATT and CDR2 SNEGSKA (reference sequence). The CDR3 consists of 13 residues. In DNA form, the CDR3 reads TGCAGTGCTGGAGATATGTACAGCTACGAGCAGTACTTC. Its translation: CSAGDMYSYEQYF.

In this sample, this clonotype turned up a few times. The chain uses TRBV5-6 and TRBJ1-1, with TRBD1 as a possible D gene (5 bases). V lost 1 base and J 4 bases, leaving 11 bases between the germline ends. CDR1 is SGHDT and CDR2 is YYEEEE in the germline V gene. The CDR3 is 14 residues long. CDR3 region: CASSLPTGATEAFF. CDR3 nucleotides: TGTGCCAGCAGCTTGCCAACCGGGGCCACTGAAGCTTTCTTT.

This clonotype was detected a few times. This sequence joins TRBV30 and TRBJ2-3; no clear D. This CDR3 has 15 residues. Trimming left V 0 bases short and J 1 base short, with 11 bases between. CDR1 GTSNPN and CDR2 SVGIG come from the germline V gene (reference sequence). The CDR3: CAWSVDTGGTDTQYF. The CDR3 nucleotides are TGTGCCTGGAGTGTGGATACCGGTGGCACAGATACGCAGTATTTT.

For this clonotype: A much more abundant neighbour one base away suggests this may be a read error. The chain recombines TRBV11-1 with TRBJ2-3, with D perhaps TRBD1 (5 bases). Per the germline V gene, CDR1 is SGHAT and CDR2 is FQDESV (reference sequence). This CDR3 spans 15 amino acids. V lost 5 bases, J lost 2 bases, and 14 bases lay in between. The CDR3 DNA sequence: TGTGCCAGCAGCCGCCGAGACAGCTTCACAGATACGCAGTATTTT. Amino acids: CASSRRDSFTDTQYF.

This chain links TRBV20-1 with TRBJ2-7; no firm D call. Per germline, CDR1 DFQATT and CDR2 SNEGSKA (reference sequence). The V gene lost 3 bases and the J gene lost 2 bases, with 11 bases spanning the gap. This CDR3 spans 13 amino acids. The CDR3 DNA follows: TGCAGTGCTAGCGGCGGATCCCCCTACGAGCAGTACTTC. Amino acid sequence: CSASGGSPYEQYF.

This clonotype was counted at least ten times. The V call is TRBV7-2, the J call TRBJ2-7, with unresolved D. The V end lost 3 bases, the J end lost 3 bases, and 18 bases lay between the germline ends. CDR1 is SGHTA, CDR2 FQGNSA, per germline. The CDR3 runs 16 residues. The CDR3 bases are TGTGCCAGCAGCTTTGCCTGGGCTGGTGTTTTCTACGAGCAGTACTTC. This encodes CASSFAWAGVFYEQYF.

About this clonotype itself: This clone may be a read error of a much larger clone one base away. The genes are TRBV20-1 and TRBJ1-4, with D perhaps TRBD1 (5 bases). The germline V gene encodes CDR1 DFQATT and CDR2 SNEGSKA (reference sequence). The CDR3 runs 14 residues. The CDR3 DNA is TGCAGTGCTAGAGAGTGGGGGACTAATGAAGAACTGTTTTTT. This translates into CSAREWGTNEELFF.

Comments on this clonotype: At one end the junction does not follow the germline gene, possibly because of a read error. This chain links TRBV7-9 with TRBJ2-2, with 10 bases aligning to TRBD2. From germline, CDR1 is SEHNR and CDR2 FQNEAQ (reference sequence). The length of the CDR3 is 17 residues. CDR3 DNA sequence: TGTGCCAGCAGCTCGAGCGGACTAGCGGAGAACACCGGGGAGCTGCTTTTT. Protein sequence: CASSSSGLAENTGELLF. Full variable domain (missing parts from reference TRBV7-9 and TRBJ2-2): DTGVSQNPRHKITKRGQNVTFRCDPISEHNRLYWYRQTLGQGPEFLTYFQNEAQLEKSRLLSDRFSAERPKGSFSTLEIQRTEQGDSAMYLCASSSSGLAENTGELLFGEGSRLTVL.

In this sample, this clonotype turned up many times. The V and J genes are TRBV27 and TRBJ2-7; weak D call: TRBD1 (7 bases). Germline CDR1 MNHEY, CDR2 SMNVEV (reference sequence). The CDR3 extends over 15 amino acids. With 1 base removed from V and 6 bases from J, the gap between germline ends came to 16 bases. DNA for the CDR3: TGTGCCAGCAGTTTATTGGAGGGGGCTTTATCCGAGCAGTACTTC. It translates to CASSLLEGALSEQYF.

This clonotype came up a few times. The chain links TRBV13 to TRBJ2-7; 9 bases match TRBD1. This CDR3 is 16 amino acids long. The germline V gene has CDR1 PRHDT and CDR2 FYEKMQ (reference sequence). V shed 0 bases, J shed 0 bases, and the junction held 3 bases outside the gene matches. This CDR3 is CASSLGRDRASYEQYF. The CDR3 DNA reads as TGTGCCAGCAGCTTAGGTAGGGACAGGGCCTCCTACGAGCAGTACTTC.

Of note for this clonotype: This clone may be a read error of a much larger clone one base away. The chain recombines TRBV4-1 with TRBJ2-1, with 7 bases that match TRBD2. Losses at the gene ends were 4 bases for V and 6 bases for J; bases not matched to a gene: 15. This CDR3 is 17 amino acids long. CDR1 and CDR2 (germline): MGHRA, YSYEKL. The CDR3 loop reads CASSPEGGGEARNEQFF. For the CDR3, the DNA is TGCGCCAGCAGCCCAGAGGGCGGGGGAGAGGCCCGCAATGAGCAGTTCTTC.

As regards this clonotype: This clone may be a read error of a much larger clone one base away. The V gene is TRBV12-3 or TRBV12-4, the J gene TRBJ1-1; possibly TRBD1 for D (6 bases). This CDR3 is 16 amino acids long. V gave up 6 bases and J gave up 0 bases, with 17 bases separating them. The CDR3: CASRPRQVLVNTEAFF. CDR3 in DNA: TGTGCCAGCAGACCAAGACAGGTCCTCGTGAACACTGAAGCTTTCTTT.

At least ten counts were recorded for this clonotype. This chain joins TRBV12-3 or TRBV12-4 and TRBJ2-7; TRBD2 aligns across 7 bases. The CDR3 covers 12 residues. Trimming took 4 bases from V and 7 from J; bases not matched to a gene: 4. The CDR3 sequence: CASSWLGGEQYF. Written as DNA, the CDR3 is TGTGCCAGCAGTTGGTTGGGGGGGGAGCAGTACTTC.

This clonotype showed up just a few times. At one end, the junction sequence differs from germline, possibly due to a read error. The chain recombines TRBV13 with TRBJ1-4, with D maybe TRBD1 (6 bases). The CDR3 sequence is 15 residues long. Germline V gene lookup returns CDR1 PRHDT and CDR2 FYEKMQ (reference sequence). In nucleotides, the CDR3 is TGTGCCAGCTGCTTGAAGGGGGGAGCTAATGAAAAACTGTTTTTT. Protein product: CASCLKGGANEKLFF.

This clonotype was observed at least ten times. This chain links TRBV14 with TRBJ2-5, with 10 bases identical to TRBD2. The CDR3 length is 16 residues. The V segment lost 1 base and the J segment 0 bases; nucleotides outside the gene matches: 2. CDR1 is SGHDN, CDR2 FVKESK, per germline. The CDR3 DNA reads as TGTGCCAGCAGCCAAGGACTAGCGGGTTACCAAGAGACCCAGTACTTC. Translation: CASSQGLAGYQETQYF.

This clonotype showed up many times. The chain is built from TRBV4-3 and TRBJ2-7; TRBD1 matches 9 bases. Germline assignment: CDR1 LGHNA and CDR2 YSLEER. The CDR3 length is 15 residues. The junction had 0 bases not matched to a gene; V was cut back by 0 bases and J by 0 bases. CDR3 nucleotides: TGCGCCAGCAGCCAAGAGGGACAGGGCTCCTACGAGCAGTACTTC. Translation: CASSQEGQGSYEQYF.

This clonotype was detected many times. The CDR3: CASSPWTGPQETQYF. As DNA, the CDR3 is TGTGCCAGCAGCCCTTGGACAGGCCCCCAAGAGACCCAGTACTTC. The V gene is TRBV7-8, the J gene TRBJ2-5; 7 positions agree with TRBD1. The CDR3 runs 15 residues. V lost 5 bases to trimming and J lost 1 base; unmatched junction nucleotides: 7. Per germline, CDR1 SGHVS and CDR2 FQNEAQ.

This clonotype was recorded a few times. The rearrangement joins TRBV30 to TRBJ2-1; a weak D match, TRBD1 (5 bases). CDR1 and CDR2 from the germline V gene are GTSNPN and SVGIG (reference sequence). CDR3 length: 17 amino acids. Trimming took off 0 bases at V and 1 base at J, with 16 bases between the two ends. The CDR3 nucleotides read TGTGCCTGGAGTGTACACTACCCAGGGTATTCCTACAATGAGCAGTTCTTC. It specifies CAWSVHYPGYSYNEQFF.

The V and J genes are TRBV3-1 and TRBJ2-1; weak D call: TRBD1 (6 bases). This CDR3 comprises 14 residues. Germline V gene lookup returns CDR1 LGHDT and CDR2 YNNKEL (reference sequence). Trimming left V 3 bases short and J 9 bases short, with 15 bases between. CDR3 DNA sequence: TGTGCCAGCAGCCAGCCGACAGGCCATGTTGAGCAGTTCTTC. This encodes CASSQPTGHVEQFF.

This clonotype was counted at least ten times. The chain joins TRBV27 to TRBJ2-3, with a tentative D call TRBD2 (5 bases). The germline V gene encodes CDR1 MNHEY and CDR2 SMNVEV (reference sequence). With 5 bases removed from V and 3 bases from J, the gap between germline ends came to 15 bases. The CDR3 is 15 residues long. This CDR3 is CASSLGLPSTDTQYF. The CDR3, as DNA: TGTGCCAGCAGTCTCGGACTCCCTTCGACAGATACGCAGTATTTT.